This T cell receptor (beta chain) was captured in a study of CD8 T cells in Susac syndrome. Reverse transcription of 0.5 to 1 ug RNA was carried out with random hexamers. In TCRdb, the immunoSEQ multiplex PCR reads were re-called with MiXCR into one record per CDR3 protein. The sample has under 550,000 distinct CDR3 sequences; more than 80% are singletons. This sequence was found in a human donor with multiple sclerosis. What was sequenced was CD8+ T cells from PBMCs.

Here the CDR3 reads CASSPPQGAGYNEQFF. CDR3 DNA sequence: TGTGCCAGCTCACCACCGCAGGGAGCGGGCTACAATGAGCAGTTCTTC. J is TRBJ2-1 and V is TRBV18, with D perhaps TRBD2 (6 bases). V was cut by 0 bases and J by 3 bases, with 12 bases left in between. CDR3 size: 16 residues. Germline V CDR1 and CDR2: KGHSH, LQKENI.